This TCR beta chain was observed in a study of blood T cell repertoires in COVID-19. Overall study: The United States, Italy and Spain provided the acute and convalescent COVID-19 samples.

Measured with immunoSEQ multiplex PCR; TCRdb has only the in-frame clones, and not every one. Of 30,000 to 40,000 clones listed, approximately 80% are singletons. Per the germline V gene, CDR1 is WNHNN and CDR2 is SYGVQD (reference sequence). V dropped 2 bases and J dropped 4 bases, with 10 bases sitting between them. The CDR3 length is 14 residues. The sequence was collected from an elderly man with acute or convalescent COVID-19. J is TRBJ2-3 and V is TRBV10-1, with D maybe TRBD2 (7 bases). Material: peripheral blood. CDR3 bases: TGCGCCAGCAGTGAGAGGGAGGGGGCAGATACGCAGTATTTT. Amino acid sequence: CASSEREGADTQYF.